The 5 T cell receptor beta chains below all came from one sample that was sequenced in a study of shared clonotypes between healthy human individuals (dated by TCRdb to between 2020 and 2021). The library was produced with the immunoSEQ multiplex PCR assay. The source is immuneACCESS, and TCRdb retained only in-frame sequences with V and J called. Part of the clones is not carried over; for the studies checked, unresolved V genes explain less than half of this, and the remainder is unexplained. This sample is represented by hundreds of thousands of clones; approximately 96% of them were singletons. Roughly 0.1% of the sample is in the top ten clones. CD8 naive samples consisted of CD45RO-negative cells that were positively selected for CCR7, yielding a CD45RA+CCR7+ population without TemRA cells. Sequencing was performed on naive CD8+ T cells sorted from blood. What the cell subset or site label conveys for this sample: CD45RA+CCR7+. All receptors derive from a woman aged 25-40 years in good health.

This chain joins TRBV7-8 and TRBJ1-1, with TRBD1 identical over 11 bases. This CDR3 spans 17 amino acids. CDR1 is SGHVS and CDR2 is FQNEAQ in the germline V gene. V lost 6 bases and J lost 1; bases outside the gene matches: 10. The CDR3 bases are TGTGCCAGCAGACAAGGGGACAGGGGGTCGTGGAACACTGAAGCTTTCTTT. Translated: CASRQGDRGSWNTEAFF.

This clone was detected only once. V usage is TRBV28 and J usage is TRBJ2-7; tentative D call: TRBD1 (5 bases). In germline, CDR1 is MDHEN, CDR2 SYDVKM. The CDR3 loop spans 13 amino acids. The V end was cut by 7 bases, the J end by 5 bases, with 15 bases between. The CDR3 DNA is TGTGCCAGCAACGAAGGACAACACCACGAGCAGTACTTC. Its translation is CASNEGQHHEQYF. Full variable domain (remainder filled in from reference TRBV28 and TRBJ2-7): DVKVTQSSRYLVKRTGEKVFLECVQDMDHENMFWYRQDPGLGLRLIYFSYDVKMKEKGDIPEGYSVSREKKERFSLILESASTNQTSMYLCASNEGQHHEQYFGPGTRLTVT.

The chain carries TRBV30 and TRBJ1-2; D is uncertain. V was cut by 3 bases and J by 5 bases, with 10 bases left in between. Germline V gene sequence: CDR1 GTSNPN, CDR2 SVGIG (reference sequence). CDR3 length: 12 amino acids. The CDR3 is CAWSPHKYGYTF. As DNA, the CDR3 is TGTGCCTGGAGCCCCCATAAATATGGCTACACCTTC.

The CDR3 protein is CASSLWTGGGTEAFF. As DNA, the CDR3 is TGTGCCAGCAGTTTATGGACAGGGGGGGGCACTGAAGCTTTCTTT. The chain uses TRBV27 and TRBJ1-1, with TRBD1 matching over 10 bases. This CDR3 comprises 15 residues. Germline CDR1 reads MNHEY; CDR2 reads SMNVEV (reference sequence). With V trimmed by 1 base and J by 4 bases, 3 bases remained unmatched.

The chain carries TRBV13 and TRBJ2-7; 10 nucleotides align to TRBD1. This CDR3 spans 17 amino acids. The V segment lost 4 bases and the J segment 4 bases; nucleotides outside the gene matches: 13. Per the germline V gene, CDR1 is PRHDT and CDR2 is FYEKMQ (reference sequence). The CDR3 protein is CASSSHFLDRGSYEQYF. The DNA of the CDR3 is TGTGCCAGCAGCTCCCACTTCTTGGACAGGGGGTCTTACGAGCAGTACTTC.